This T cell receptor beta chain is from a study of T and B cells in COVID-19 patients (dated by TCRdb to about 2020). About the full investigation: In this study, adaptive immunity was profiled in COVID-19 patients who either had active infection or had recovered, using TRB and IGH repertoire sequencing of peripheral blood. The recovered cohort included over 15 patients who contributed around 21 samples, and most of those patients had mild to moderate COVID-19 that was managed on an outpatient basis. The recovered cohort had a median age of roughly 35 years, compared with 67 years in the active-infection cohort. Of the 20 to 25 patients in the active-infection cohort, roughly 11 were critically ill and needed mechanical ventilation or ECMO. In the active-infection cohort, about 90% of the roughly 20 patients had comorbidities linked to unfavorable COVID-19 outcome. Over 7.5 million TCR sequences were analysed from a TCR and BCR sequence repository that comprised 37 patients and roughly 73 time points. Because samples were available both during active disease and after recovery, two patients were counted in both the recovered and the active cohorts. For the repertoire analyses, the comparison was an age-matched reference group of roughly 37 healthy donors who were negative for COVID-19 antibodies. As many as 9 follow-up blood samples were collected from each patient, and in some individuals these samples spanned different disease stages. The study at large found these results: TRB repertoires were highly clonal in active COVID-19, whereas diversity and richness at recovery rose above healthy donor levels. Strongly skewed TRBV/TRBJ gene usage was reported in patients with COVID-19. Blood samples obtained from mildly ill patients during symptoms, as well as early samples obtained from severe cases, were available only in scarce numbers. The reported TCR clusters were stated to require prospective validation before clinical use. Specific T cell subsets (CD4+/Treg/CD8+) and sorted SARS-CoV-2-responsive or tetramer+ T cells had not yet been sequenced, and the corresponding sequencing experiments were ongoing. A total of 2,000 to 3,000 exclusive TCR clusters, including 30 to 40 low-pGen clusters, were found in the recovered cohort. The size of the cohort was considered insufficient for assessing HLA contributions to COVID-19 susceptibility or severity.

This clonotype has a count of ten or more. The antigen it binds to is not known. The input lacks base qualities; no much larger clone sits a single base away. V loses 6 bases at its end and J loses 8 bases; junction bases beyond the gene matches: 11. For CDR1 and CDR2, the germline V gene lists KGHSH and LQKENI. The CDR3, cysteine through phenylalanine, is 14 amino acids long. Just the 42-base CDR3 DNA is kept, in frame starting at base 1. Reads for this sample came from an Illumina MiSeq. TRB rearrangements were amplified by multiplex PCR with BIOMED2 TRB-A/B primer pools. Illumina-compatible adapters and 7-nucleotide sample barcodes were attached to the amplicons in two consecutive PCRs. All library PCRs used Phusion HS II polymerase. The amplicons were purified from gel with the NucleoSpin Gel and PCR Clean-up kit, measured on Qubit, and then pooled at 3.5 to 4 nM. Amplicon pool quality was checked on an Agilent 2100 Bioanalyzer before Illumina next-generation sequencing. The study's own analysis went as follows. TRB rearrangements were annotated with MiXCR 3.0.8 using the default MiXCR reference library. Sequences with fewer than 2 reads and non-productive reads were filtered out, and every unique CDR3 nucleotide sequence was treated as a single clone. Clonality, diversity, richness and V-J gene usage were computed in R 3.5.1. GLIPH2 was used for TCR clustering by CDR3 similarity, and generation probabilities were calculated by OLGA. GLIPH2 clusters were kept only when the clusters contained at least four unique TCR clonotypes present in at least three individuals. TCRdb reprocessed the public reads (quality trimming at Q25 with fastp, clone calling with MiXCR) and kept in-frame beta chains. Rows matching on CDR3 protein sequence are summarized as one entry with the most common DNA and genes. It is TCRdb's table, rather than the study itself, that gives the V and J calls and clone size. The sample profile shows tens of thousands of distinct CDR3 sequences; over 25% of them were found once. The top ten clones comprise approximately 2% of the sample.

Genomic DNA extracted from blood, in amounts of about 240-550 ng, served as the starting material for amplifying TRB repertoires. This receptor was identified in a human donor who had recovered from COVID-19. The rearranged chain carries TRBV18 and TRBJ1-2, with 8 bases matching TRBD1. What was sequenced was blood. The base sequence is TGTGCCAGCTCTCCCCAGGGGGCAAGTGAGGGCTACACCTTC. It is translated as CASSPQGASEGYTF.